A single sample is the source of the 19 T cell receptor beta chains below, sequenced in a study of Ad26.COV2.S vaccination and SARS-CoV-2 variants. Assay used: immunoSEQ multiplex PCR; TCRdb lists only in-frame clones, some missing. The sample shows 440,000 or so clones, less than 95% of them seen only once. The sample's treatment: 15 to 20 received Ad26.COV2.S at low or high dose, single or two shots; several received placebo; per-sample allocation not given. After the first vaccine or placebo injection, samples were drawn on day 63. The sequencing used peripheral blood, collected in a trial of Ad26.COV2.S vaccine versus placebo. These receptors were collected from a person between 18 and 65 years old who received the Ad26.COV2.S COVID-19 vaccine or a placebo.

The chain recombines TRBV4-1 with TRBJ1-4; D is ambiguous. Looked up from germline, CDR1 is MGHRA and CDR2 is YSYEKL. V was trimmed by 4 bases and J by 8 bases, leaving 14 bases between them. This CDR3 has 14 residues. CDR3 loop: CASSPPDRGEKLFF. For the CDR3, the DNA is TGCGCCAGCAGCCCCCCGGACCGAGGGGAAAAACTGTTTTTT.

J is TRBJ2-1 and V is TRBV10-3, with 9 bases identical to TRBD2. The CDR3 is 16 residues long. The germline V gene has CDR1 ENHRY and CDR2 SYGVKD. V lost 7 bases and J lost 8; bases outside the gene matches: 15. The DNA of the CDR3 is TGTGCCATCAAAGGTAGCGGGAGCCAACTCGTCGATGAGCAGTTCTTC. Translated: CAIKGSGSQLVDEQFF.

In regard to this clone: Other DNA sequences of this sample code for an identical CDR3. This chain connects TRBV12-3 or TRBV12-4 to TRBJ2-7; the D gene is possibly TRBD1 (5 bases). Trimming took 3 bases from V and 4 from J, leaving 7 bases between them. The CDR3 length is 12 residues. The CDR3 here is CASSFGAYEQYF. CDR3 bases: TGTGCCAGCAGTTTTGGGGCGTACGAGCAGTACTTC.

The CDR3 here is CASSQSRSPSEQFF. CDR3 DNA: TGTGCCAGCAGCCAATCTCGTTCACCTTCGGAGCAGTTCTTC. V and J are TRBV3-1 (or the pseudogene TRBV3-2) and TRBJ2-1; D call uncertain. Germline CDR1 is LGHDT and CDR2 is YNNKEL (reference sequence). Trimming pared 2 bases from V and 10 bases from J, leaving 15 bases between. The length of the CDR3 is 14 residues.

The chain has TRBV7-2 and TRBJ1-4; 10 nucleotides align to TRBD1. Germline CDR1 is SGHTA and CDR2 is FQGNSA. The CDR3 is made up of 14 amino acids. V shed 5 bases, J shed 8 bases, and the junction held 5 bases outside the gene matches. CDR3 residues: CASSLDRGREKLFF. The CDR3 nucleotides are TGTGCCAGCAGCCTAGACAGGGGGCGGGAAAAACTGTTTTTT.

The chain employs TRBV18 and TRBJ1-1; D not certain. Deletions cut 2 bases from V and 1 base from J, with 17 bases between. From germline, CDR1 is KGHSH and CDR2 LQKENI. CDR3 length: 17 amino acids. The CDR3, as DNA: TGTGCCAGCTCACCAGGTCCACAGTCCTTAAAGAACACTGAAGCTTTCTTT. Protein product: CASSPGPQSLKNTEAFF.

V gene TRBV9 combines with J gene TRBJ2-1, with a possible D match to TRBD1 (6 bases). The CDR3 is made up of 15 amino acids. CDR1 and CDR2 (germline): SGDLS, YYNGEE. V lost 2 bases, J lost 6 bases, and 15 bases lay in between. The CDR3: CASSVTGTEPNEQFF. In DNA, the CDR3 is TGTGCCAGCAGCGTGACAGGCACCGAGCCCAATGAGCAGTTCTTC.

This clone showed up just once. This chain uses TRBV12-3 or TRBV12-4 with TRBJ1-5; D is undetermined. CDR3 length: 12 residues. The V end lost 1 base, the J end lost 5 bases, and 3 bases lay between the germline ends. CDR3 coding DNA: TGTGCCAGCAGTTTAGGCGATCAGCCCCAGCATTTT. Residues: CASSLGDQPQHF.

This clone appeared a single time. This rearrangement joins TRBV2 to TRBJ2-7; 7 bases are a match to TRBD2. The CDR3 is 13 residues long. V gave up 6 bases and J gave up 2 bases; unmatched junction bases: 4. Germline CDR1 and CDR2: SNHLY and FYNNEI. The CDR3 DNA reads as TGTGCCAGCAGCTCTAGCGGTACCTACGAGCAGTACTTC. This codes for CASSSSGTYEQYF.

For this clone: Other DNA sequences of this sample code for an identical CDR3. The chain joins TRBV28 to TRBJ2-3; D not certain. CDR3 length equals 12 residues. CDR1 and CDR2 (germline): MDHEN, SYDVKM. V was shortened by 0 bases and J by 4 bases, with 2 bases between the two germline ends. CDR3 DNA sequence: TGTGCCAGCAGTTTATGGGCAGATACGCAGTATTTT. As protein: CASSLWADTQYF.

The genes are TRBV6-6 and TRBJ2-6; 7 bases are shared with TRBD2. Germline assignment: CDR1 MNHNY and CDR2 SVGAGI (reference sequence). The CDR3 loop spans 15 amino acids. With 6 bases clipped from V and 1 base from J, the junction kept 3 bases outside the gene matches. The CDR3 spells CASRAGLSGANVLTF. The CDR3 region has the DNA TGTGCCAGCAGAGCGGGACTGTCTGGGGCCAACGTCCTGACTTTC.

This sequence joins TRBV27 and TRBJ2-7; 7 nucleotides align to TRBD1. With the DNA end fitting TRBJ2-5 better, the J assignment may be wrong. Looked up from germline, CDR1 is MNHEY and CDR2 is SMNVEV (reference sequence). The CDR3 is made up of 19 amino acids. CDR3 bases: TGTGCCAGCAGTTTAACCCCCCCATCAACAAACAGGGGCATAGAGACCCAGTACTTC. This codes for CASSLTPPSTNRGIETQYF.

The rearrangement uses TRBV11-1 and TRBJ2-7; D is unclear. Germline V gives CDR1 SGHAT, CDR2 FQDESV (reference sequence). V lost 5 bases to trimming and J lost 4 bases, with 12 bases between them. The CDR3 has 13 amino acids. The CDR3 protein is CASSNPTQYEQYF. The CDR3 DNA is TGTGCCAGCAGCAACCCGACGCAATACGAGCAGTACTTC.

This clone came up once. This chain uses TRBV28 with TRBJ1-4; D not certain. Trimming took 3 bases from V and 0 from J, leaving 5 bases between them. Germline loops: CDR1 MDHEN, CDR2 SYDVKM. This CDR3 has 14 amino acids. DNA of the CDR3: TGTGCCAGCAGTTTTCCGACAACTAATGAAAAACTGTTTTTT. Protein product: CASSFPTTNEKLFF.

This clone was seen only once. V and J are TRBV28 and TRBJ2-7; D is possibly TRBD2 (6 bases). V dropped 2 bases and J dropped 0 bases, with 14 bases sitting between them. From germline, CDR1 is MDHEN and CDR2 SYDVKM. The CDR3 length is 16 residues. CDR3 amino acids: CASSLGGQGSSYEQYF. In DNA form, the CDR3 reads TGTGCCAGCAGTTTAGGAGGGCAGGGATCCTCCTACGAGCAGTACTTC.

The chain joins TRBV6-5 to TRBJ1-4; possible D gene TRBD1, 5 bases. Between the trimmed V and J ends, which lost 6 bases and 5 bases, there was a span of 16 bases. The CDR3 covers 15 residues. The V gene's germline CDR1 is MNHEY and CDR2 SVGAGI. DNA for the CDR3: TGTGCCAGCAGCGCCCGTAGGGGTATGAATGAAAAACTGTTTTTT. Amino acids: CASSARRGMNEKLFF.

V usage is TRBV5-8 and J usage is TRBJ2-1; unclear D gene. The CDR3 totals 13 residues. CDR1 and CDR2 from the germline V gene are SGHTS and YDEGEE. Trimming took 4 bases from V and 3 from J, leaving 8 bases between them. The CDR3 protein is CASSPDVYNEQFF. The CDR3 DNA is TGTGCCAGCAGCCCGGACGTCTACAATGAGCAGTTCTTC.

The chain combines TRBV21-1 with TRBJ2-7; no DNA check was done on the table's D call, TRBD1. TRBV21-1 is shown as a pseudogene. The CDR3 runs to 19 residues. The CDR3 protein is CASTYCPPQRDSTIHEQYF. The CDR3 coding sequence is TGTGCCAGCACCTATTGCCCGCCTCAACGGGACAGTACCATCCACGAGCAGTACTTC.

This clone was observed a few times. CDR3 amino acids: CASSSGGRPAPLAKNIQYF. The CDR3 coding sequence is TGTGCCAGCAGCTCTGGGGGGCGGCCAGCACCTCTAGCCAAAAACATTCAGTACTTC. The chain combines TRBV6-6 with TRBJ2-4, with D possibly called TRBD1 or TRBD2 (6 bases each). CDR3 length equals 19 residues. Per germline, CDR1 MNHNY and CDR2 SVGAGI (reference sequence). The V gene lost 6 bases and the J gene lost 0 bases, with 24 bases spanning the gap.